The clone carrying this T cell receptor beta chain has just one count. Assay: immunoSEQ multiplex PCR; the TCRdb copy retains only in-frame clones and omits some. The sample consists of about 40,000 clones, 90% of them appearing once. The data stem from a study of T cell changes during pregnancy in multiple sclerosis. Losses at the gene ends were 5 bases for V and 6 bases for J; bases not matched to a gene: 9. The CDR3 length is 15 residues. Germline CDR1 is SGHVS and CDR2 is FNYEAQ. The receptor comes from a female donor with multiple sclerosis, enrolled in a pregnancy study. This material consisted of CD4+ T cells from peripheral blood mononuclear cells, taken in the third trimester of pregnancy. The gene calls are TRBV7-6 and TRBJ2-2; 7 bases fit TRBD1. CDR3 nucleotide sequence: TGTGCCAGCAGCCGAATGACAGGGTTTTCCGGGGAGCTGTTTTTT. It encodes CASSRMTGFSGELFF.